The source of this T cell receptor (beta chain) is a study of cytomegalovirus exposure and HLA in healthy donors. Germline loops: CDR1 MGHRA, CDR2 YSYEKL. This CDR3 comprises 16 residues. Trimming at V came to 4 bases and at J to 3 bases, leaving 9 bases not matched to a gene. General study results and limits: Several of the most significant clusters were apparently associated with common viral pathogens in a later analysis. Looking again later, the authors saw that most CMV-associated TCR beta chains seemed HLA-restricted.

The PCR contained 60 Vbeta and 13 Jbeta primers. Assay: immunoSEQ multiplex PCR; the TCRdb copy retains only in-frame clones and omits some. The repertoire includes 150,000 to 200,000 clones, around 80% of them detected once, and 4.4% sits in the top ten. Note on this clone: The antigen remains undetermined.

The TCR comes from a woman aged 25 to 39 in good health and CMV-seropositive. Sequenced input: PBMCs. This chain links TRBV4-1 with TRBJ1-5; 7 bases map to TRBD1. As DNA, the CDR3 is TGCGCCAGCAGCCCCTTAGGGACAGTTTTCAATCAGCCCCAGCATTTT. Protein sequence: CASSPLGTVFNQPQHF.